This T cell receptor (beta chain) emerged from a study of preoperative IRX-2 immunotherapy in early breast cancer. Here immunoSEQ multiplex PCR was the method, and the copy in TCRdb shows in-frame clones only, minus some. The data contain approximately 26,000 clones, approximately 77% of them seen just once; the ten biggest clones take up around 7%. Germline V gene data show CDR1 as SGHRS and CDR2 as YFSETQ. This CDR3 has 15 residues. V was clipped by 0 bases and J by 0 bases, with 10 bases between them. The treatment was: preoperative locoregional IRX-2 cytokine immunotherapy. Preoperative locoregional IRX-2 cytokine immunotherapy was tested in the phase Ib source study.

The input for sequencing was lymph node tissue, taken after IRX-2 immunotherapy. The clonotype was recovered from a human donor with breast cancer. This sequence joins TRBV5-1 and TRBJ2-7; no clear D. CDR3 coding DNA: TGCGCCAGCAGCTTGGCCACACCCGGCTCCTACGAGCAGTACTTC. Residues: CASSLATPGSYEQYF. Drawing the rest from reference TRBV5-1 and TRBJ2-7, the complete variable domain is KAGVTQTPRYLIKTRGQQVTLSCSPISGHRSVSWYQQTPGQGLQFLFEYFSETQRNKGNFPGRFSGRQFSNSRSEMNVSTLELGDSALYLCASSLATPGSYEQYFGPGTRLTVT.